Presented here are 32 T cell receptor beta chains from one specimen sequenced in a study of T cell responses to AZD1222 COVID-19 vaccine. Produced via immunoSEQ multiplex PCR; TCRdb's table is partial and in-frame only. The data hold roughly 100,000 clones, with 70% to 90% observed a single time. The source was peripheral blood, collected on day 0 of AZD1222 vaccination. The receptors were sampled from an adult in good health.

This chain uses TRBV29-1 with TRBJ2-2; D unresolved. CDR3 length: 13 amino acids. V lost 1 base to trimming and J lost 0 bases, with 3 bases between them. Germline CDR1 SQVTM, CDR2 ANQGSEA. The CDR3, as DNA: TGCAGCGTTGAAGGGTCGAACACCGGGGAGCTGTTTTTT. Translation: CSVEGSNTGELFF.

The CDR3 reads CASSREGGRSYNEQFF. The CDR3 DNA is TGTGCCAGCAGCAGAGAGGGGGGCCGGTCCTACAATGAGCAGTTCTTC. This chain links TRBV5-4 with TRBJ2-1, with D perhaps given as TRBD1 or TRBD2 (6 bases each). The V and J ends lost 4 bases and 1 base respectively, with 15 bases between them. Germline CDR1 SGHNT, CDR2 YYREEE (reference sequence). The CDR3 runs to 16 residues. Drawing the rest from reference TRBV5-4 and TRBJ2-1, the complete variable domain is ETGVTQSPTHLIKTRGQQVTLRCSSQSGHNTVSWYQQALGQGPQFIFQYYREEENGRGNFPPRFSGLQFPNYSSELNVNALELDDSALYLCASSREGGRSYNEQFFGPGTRLTVL.

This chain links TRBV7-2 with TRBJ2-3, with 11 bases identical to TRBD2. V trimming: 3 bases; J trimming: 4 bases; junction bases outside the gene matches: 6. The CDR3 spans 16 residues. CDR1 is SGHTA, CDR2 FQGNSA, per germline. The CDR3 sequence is CASSFGNSGGADTQYF. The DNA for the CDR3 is TGTGCCAGCAGCTTTGGGAATAGCGGGGGGGCAGATACGCAGTATTTT.

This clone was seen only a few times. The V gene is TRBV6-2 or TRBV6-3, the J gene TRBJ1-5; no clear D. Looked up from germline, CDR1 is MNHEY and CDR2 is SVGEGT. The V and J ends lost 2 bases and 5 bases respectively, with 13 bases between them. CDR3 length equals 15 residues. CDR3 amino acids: CASSYTGSHYQPQHF. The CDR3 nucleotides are TGTGCCAGCAGTTACACCGGCAGTCATTATCAGCCCCAGCATTTT.

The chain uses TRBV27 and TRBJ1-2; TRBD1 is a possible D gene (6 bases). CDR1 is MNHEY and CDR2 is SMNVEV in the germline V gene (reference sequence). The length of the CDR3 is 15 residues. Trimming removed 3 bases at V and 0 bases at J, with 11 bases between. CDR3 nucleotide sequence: TGTGCCAGCAGTTTGGGGACACCAACTAACTATGGCTACACCTTC. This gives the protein CASSLGTPTNYGYTF.

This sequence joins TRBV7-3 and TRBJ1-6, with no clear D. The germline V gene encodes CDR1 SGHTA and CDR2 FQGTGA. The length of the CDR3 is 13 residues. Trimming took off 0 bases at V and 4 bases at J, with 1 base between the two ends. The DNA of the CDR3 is TGTGCCAGCAGCTTAACGTATAATTCACCCCTCCACTTT. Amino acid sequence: CASSLTYNSPLHF.

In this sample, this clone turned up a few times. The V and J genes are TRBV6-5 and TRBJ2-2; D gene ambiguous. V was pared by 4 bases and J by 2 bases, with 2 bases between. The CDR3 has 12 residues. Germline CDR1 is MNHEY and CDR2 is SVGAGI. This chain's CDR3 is CASSSNTGELFF. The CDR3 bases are TGTGCCAGCAGTTCCAACACCGGGGAGCTGTTTTTT.

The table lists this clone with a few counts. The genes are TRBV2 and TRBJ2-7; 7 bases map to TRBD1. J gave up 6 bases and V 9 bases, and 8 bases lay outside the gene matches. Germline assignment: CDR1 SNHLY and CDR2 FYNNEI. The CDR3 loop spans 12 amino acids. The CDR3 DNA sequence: TGTGCCAGTGACAGGGAAAGATCCGAGCAGTACTTC. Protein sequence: CASDRERSEQYF. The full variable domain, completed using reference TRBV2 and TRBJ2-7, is EPEVTQTPSHQVTQMGQEVILRCVPISNHLYFYWYRQILGQKVEFLVSFYNNEISEKSEIFDDQFSVERPDGSNFTLKIRSTKLEDSAMYFCASDRERSEQYFGPGTRLTVT.

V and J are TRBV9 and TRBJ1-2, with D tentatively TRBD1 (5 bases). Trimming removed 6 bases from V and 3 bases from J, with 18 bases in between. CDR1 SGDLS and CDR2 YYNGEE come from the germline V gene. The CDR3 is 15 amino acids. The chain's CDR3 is CASTLAGRADYGYTF. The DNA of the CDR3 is TGTGCCAGCACCCTAGCGGGCAGGGCTGACTATGGCTACACCTTC. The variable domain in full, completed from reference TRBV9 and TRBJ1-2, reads DSGVTQTPKHLITATGQRVTLRCSPRSGDLSVYWYQQSLDQGLQFLIQYYNGEERAKGNILERFSAQQFPDLHSELNLSSLELGDSALYFCASTLAGRADYGYTFGSGTRLTVV.

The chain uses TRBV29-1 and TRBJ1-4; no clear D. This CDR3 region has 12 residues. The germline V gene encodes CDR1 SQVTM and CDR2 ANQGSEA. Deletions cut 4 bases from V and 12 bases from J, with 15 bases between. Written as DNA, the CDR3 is TGCAGCGTTGGGGAAGGCCTAAGAGAACTGTTTTTT. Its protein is CSVGEGLRELFF.

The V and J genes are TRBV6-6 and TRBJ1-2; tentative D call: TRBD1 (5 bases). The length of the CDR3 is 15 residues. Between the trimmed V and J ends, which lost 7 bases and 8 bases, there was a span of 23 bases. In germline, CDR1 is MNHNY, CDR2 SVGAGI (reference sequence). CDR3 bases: TGTGCCAGCAAGCGGGACCGACAAACCCATAGGGGCTACACCTTC. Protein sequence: CASKRDRQTHRGYTF.

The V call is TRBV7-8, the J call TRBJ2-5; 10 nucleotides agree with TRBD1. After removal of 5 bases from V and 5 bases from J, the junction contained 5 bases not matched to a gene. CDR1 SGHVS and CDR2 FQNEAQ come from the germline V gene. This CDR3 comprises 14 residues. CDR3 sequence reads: CASSPRDRGETQYF. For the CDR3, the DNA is TGTGCCAGCAGCCCCAGGGACAGGGGCGAGACCCAGTACTTC.

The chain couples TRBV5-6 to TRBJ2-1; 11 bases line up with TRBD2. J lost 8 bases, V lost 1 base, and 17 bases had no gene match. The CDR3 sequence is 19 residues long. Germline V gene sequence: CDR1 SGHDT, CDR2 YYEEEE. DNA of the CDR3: TGTGCCAGCAGCTTGTTTCTAGCGGGGGGCCTTACAGGGTGGGATGAGCAGTTCTTC. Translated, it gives CASSLFLAGGLTGWDEQFF.

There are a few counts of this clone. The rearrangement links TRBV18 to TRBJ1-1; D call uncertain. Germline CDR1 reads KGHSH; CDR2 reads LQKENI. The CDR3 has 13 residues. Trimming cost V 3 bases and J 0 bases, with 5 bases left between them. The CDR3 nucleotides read TGTGCCAGCTCACCGGGATTGAACACTGAAGCTTTCTTT. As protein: CASSPGLNTEAFF.

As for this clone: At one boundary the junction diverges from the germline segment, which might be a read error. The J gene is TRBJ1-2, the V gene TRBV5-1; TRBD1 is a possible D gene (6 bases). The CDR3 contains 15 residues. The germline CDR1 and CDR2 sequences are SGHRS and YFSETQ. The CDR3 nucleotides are TGTGCCAGCAGCTGGGGGGCCGCCTCACTCGGCGGCTACACCTTC. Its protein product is CASSWGAASLGGYTF.

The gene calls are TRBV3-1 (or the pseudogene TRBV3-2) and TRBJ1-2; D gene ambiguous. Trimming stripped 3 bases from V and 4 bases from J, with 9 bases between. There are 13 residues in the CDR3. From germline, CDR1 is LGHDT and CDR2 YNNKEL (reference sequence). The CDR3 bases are TGTGCCAGCAGCCAGCGAGACACCTATGGCTACACCTTC. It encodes CASSQRDTYGYTF.

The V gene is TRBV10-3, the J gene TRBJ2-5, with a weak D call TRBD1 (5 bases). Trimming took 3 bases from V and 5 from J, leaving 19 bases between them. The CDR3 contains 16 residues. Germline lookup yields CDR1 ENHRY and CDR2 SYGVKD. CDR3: CAISDSRRGLPETQYF. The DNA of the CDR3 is TGTGCCATCAGTGACTCGCGAAGGGGTCTACCTGAGACCCAGTACTTC.

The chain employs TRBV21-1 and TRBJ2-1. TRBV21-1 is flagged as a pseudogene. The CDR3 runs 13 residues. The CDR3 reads CASSKVPGPEQFF. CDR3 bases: TGTGCCAGCAGCAAAGTTCCCGGACCGGAGCAGTTCTTC.

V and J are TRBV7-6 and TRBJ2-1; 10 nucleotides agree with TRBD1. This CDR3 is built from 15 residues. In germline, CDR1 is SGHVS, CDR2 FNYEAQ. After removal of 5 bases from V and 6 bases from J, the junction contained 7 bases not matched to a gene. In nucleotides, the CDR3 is TGTGCCAGCAGCCCGCGACAGGGGGCGGGCAATGAGCAGTTCTTC. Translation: CASSPRQGAGNEQFF.

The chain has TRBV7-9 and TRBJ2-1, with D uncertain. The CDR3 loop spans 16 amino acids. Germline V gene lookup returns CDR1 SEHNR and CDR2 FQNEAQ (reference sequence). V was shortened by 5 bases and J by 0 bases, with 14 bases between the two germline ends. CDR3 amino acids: CASSRWAGASYNEQFF. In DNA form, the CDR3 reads TGTGCCAGCAGCCGCTGGGCAGGTGCCTCCTACAATGAGCAGTTCTTC.

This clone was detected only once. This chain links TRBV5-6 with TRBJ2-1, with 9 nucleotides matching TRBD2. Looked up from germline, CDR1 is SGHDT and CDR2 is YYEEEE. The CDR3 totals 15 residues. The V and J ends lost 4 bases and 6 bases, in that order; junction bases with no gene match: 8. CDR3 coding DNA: TGTGCCAGCAGCCATGAGGGACTAGCCTTCAATGAGCAGTTCTTC. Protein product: CASSHEGLAFNEQFF.

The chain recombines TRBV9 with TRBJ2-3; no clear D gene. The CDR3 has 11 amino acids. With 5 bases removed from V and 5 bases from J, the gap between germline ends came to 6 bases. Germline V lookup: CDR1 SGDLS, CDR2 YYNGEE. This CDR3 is CASRAEDTQYF. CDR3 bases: TGTGCCAGCAGGGCGGAAGATACGCAGTATTTT.

The DNA of the CDR3 is TGTGCCAGTAGTATCTCGCTAGCGGGAGGCTACAATGAGCAGTTCTTC. It is translated as CASSISLAGGYNEQFF. This sequence joins TRBV19 and TRBJ2-1, with 11 bases fitting TRBD2. The CDR3 contains 16 residues. Germline-derived CDR1 and CDR2 are LNHDA and SQIVND (reference sequence). V was pared by 3 bases and J by 3 bases, with 4 bases of the junction left unmatched.

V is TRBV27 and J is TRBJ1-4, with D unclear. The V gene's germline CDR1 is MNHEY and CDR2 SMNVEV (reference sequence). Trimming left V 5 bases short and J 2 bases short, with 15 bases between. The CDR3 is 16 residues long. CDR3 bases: TGTGCCAGCAGTCCGCGCACGAGGGATACTAATGAAAAACTGTTTTTT. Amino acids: CASSPRTRDTNEKLFF.

The CDR3 is CATSDFGGTGTYNEQFF. The DNA of the CDR3 is TGTGCCACCAGTGATTTCGGCGGGACAGGGACCTACAATGAGCAGTTCTTC. The V gene is TRBV24-1, the J gene TRBJ2-1; 9 nucleotides line up with TRBD1. With V trimmed by 1 base and J by 2 bases, 5 bases remained unmatched. The CDR3 is 17 residues long. Germline lookup yields CDR1 KGHDR and CDR2 SFDVKD.

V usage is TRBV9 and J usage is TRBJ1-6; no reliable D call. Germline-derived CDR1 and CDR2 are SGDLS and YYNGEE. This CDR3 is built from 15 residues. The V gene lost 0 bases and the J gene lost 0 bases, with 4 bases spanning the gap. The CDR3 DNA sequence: TGTGCCAGCAGCGTAGGGAGCTCCTATAATTCACCCCTCCACTTT. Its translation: CASSVGSSYNSPLHF.

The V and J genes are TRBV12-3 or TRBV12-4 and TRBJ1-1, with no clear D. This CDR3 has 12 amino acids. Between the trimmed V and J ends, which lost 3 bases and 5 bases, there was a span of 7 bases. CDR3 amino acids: CASSFVRTEAFF. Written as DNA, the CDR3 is TGTGCCAGCAGTTTTGTTAGGACTGAAGCTTTCTTT.

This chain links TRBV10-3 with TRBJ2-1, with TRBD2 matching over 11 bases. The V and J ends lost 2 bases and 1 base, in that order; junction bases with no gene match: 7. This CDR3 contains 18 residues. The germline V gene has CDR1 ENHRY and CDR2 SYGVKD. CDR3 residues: CAISEAATSGGSYNEQFF. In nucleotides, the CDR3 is TGTGCCATCAGTGAGGCCGCCACTAGCGGGGGTTCCTACAATGAGCAGTTCTTC.

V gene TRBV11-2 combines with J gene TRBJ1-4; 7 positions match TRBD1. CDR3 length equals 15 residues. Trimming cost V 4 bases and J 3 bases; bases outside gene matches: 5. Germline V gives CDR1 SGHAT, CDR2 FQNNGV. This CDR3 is CASSYGTAPNEKLFF. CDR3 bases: TGTGCCAGCAGCTACGGGACAGCCCCTAATGAAAAACTGTTTTTT.

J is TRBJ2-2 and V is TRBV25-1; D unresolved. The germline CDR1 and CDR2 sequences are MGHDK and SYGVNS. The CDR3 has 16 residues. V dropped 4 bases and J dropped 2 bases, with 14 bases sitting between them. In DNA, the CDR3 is TGTGCCAGCAGTGTCTCCAGAGCCCCTAACACCGGGGAGCTGTTTTTT. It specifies CASSVSRAPNTGELFF.

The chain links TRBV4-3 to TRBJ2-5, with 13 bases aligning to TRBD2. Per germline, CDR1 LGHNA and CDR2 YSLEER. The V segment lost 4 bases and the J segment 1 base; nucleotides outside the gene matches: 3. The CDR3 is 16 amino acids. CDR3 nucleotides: TGCGCCAGCAGCCGCTGGACTAGCGGGAGCCAAGAGACCCAGTACTTC. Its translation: CASSRWTSGSQETQYF.

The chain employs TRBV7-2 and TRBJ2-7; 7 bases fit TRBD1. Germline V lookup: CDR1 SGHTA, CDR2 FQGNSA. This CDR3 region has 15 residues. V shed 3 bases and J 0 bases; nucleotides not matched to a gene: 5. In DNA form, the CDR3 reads TGTGCCAGCAGCTTCGTGGGGGACAGCTCCTACGAGCAGTACTTC. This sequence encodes CASSFVGDSSYEQYF.